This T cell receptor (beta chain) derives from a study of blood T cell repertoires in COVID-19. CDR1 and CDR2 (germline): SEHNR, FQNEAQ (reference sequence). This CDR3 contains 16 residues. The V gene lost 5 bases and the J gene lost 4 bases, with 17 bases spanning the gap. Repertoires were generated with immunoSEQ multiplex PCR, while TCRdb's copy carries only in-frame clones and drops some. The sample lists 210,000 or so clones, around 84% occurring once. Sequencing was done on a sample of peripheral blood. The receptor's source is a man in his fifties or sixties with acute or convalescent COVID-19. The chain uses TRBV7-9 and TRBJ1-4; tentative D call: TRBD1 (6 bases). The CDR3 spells CASSPEPTGLNEKLFF. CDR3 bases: TGTGCCAGCAGCCCAGAACCGACAGGACTTAATGAAAAACTGTTTTTT.